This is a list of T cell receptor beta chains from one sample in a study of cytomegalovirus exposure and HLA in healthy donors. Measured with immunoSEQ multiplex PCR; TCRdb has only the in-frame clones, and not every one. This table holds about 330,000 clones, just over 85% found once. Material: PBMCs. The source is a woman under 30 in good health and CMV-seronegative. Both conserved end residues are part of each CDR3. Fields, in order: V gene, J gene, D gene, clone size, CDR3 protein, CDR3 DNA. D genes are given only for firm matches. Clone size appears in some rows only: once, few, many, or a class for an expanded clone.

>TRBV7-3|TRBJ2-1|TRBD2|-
CASSRSGSSYNEQFF
TGTGCCAGCAGCCGGAGCGGGAGCTCCTACAATGAGCAGTTCTTC
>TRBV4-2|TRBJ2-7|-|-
CASSQEGSGLYEQYF
TGTGCCAGCAGCCAAGAGGGGAGCGGACTCTACGAGCAGTACTTC
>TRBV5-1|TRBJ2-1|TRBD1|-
CASSPEAGTGWNEQFF
TGCGCCAGCAGCCCAGAGGCCGGGACAGGGTGGAATGAGCAGTTCTTC
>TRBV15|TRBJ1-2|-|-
CATSRDQVYYGYTF
TGTGCCACCAGCAGAGATCAGGTTTACTATGGCTACACCTTC
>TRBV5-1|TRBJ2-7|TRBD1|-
CASSFRTGGSYEQYF
TGCGCCAGCAGCTTCAGGACAGGGGGCTCCTACGAGCAGTACTTC
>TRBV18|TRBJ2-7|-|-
CASSPRQGSYEQYF
TGTGCCAGCTCACCGAGGCAGGGGTCCTACGAGCAGTACTTC
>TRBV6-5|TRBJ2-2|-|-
CASSPYTGELFF
TGTGCCAGCAGTCCTTACACCGGGGAGCTGTTTTTT
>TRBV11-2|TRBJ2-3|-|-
CASSSGGVGADTQYF
TGTGCCAGCAGCTCCGGCGGGGTCGGGGCAGATACGCAGTATTTT
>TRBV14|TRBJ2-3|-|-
CASSQDRFWGVDTQYF
TGTGCCAGCAGCCAAGATCGGTTCTGGGGCGTGGATACGCAGTATTTT
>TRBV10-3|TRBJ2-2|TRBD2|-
CAIRGLAGGLDGELFF
TGTGCCATCCGGGGACTAGCGGGAGGGCTTGACGGGGAGCTGTTTTTT
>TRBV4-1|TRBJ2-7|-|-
CASSQDRLEKQYF
TGCGCCAGCAGCCAAGATCGGCTAGAAAAGCAGTACTTC
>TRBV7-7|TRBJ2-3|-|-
CASSLLRADTQYF
TGTGCTAGCAGCTTATTGCGGGCCGATACGCAGTATTTT
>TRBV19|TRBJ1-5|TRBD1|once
CASSLEDRGNQPQHF
TGTGCCAGTAGTTTAGAGGACAGGGGCAATCAGCCCCAGCATTTT
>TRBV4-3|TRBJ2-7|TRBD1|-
CASSQGRGLNEQYF
TGCGCCAGCAGCCAAGGCAGGGGGCTCAACGAGCAGTACTTC
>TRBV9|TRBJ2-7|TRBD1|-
CASSEGDRGNYEQYF
TGTGCCAGCAGTGAGGGGGACAGGGGGAACTACGAGCAGTACTTC